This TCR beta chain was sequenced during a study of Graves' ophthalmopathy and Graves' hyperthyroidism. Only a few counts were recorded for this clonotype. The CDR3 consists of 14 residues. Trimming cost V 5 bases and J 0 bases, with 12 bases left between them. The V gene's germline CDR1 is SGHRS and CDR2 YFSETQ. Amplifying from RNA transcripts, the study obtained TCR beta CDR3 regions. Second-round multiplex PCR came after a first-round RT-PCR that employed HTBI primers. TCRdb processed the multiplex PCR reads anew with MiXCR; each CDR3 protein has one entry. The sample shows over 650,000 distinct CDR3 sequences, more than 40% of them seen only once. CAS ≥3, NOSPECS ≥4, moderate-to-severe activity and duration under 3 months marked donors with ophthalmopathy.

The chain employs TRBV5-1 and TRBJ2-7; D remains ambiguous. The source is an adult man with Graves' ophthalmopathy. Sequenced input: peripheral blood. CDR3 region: CASSHPSSSYEQYF. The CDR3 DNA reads TGCGCCAGCAGTCACCCTAGTAGCTCCTACGAGCAGTACTTC.